The rows below give T cell receptor beta chains drawn from one sample of a study of blood T cell repertoires in COVID-19. Generated by immunoSEQ multiplex PCR, the TCRdb table keeps only in-frame clones and is missing some. Among about 62,000 clones, about 75% were seen once, and the ten largest hold about half. Sample: PBMCs or T cells enriched from blood (not recorded which). These receptors originate from a woman aged 60 to 75 who had been exposed to COVID-19. The CDR3 runs from the conserved cysteine through the conserved F or W. D genes are given only for firm matches. Only some rows state a clone size, as once, few, many or a class for expanded clones.

>15|TRBV6-2/TRBV6-3|few|TRBD1|TRBJ1-2
CASSQDRGKFGGYTF
TGTGCCAGCAGCCAGGACAGGGGAAAGTTTGGTGGCTACACCTTC
>15|TRBV19|NA|TRBD1|TRBJ2-2
CASKRGQGATGELFF
TGTGCCAGTAAGCGGGGACAGGGGGCAACCGGGGAGCTGTTTTTT
>15|TRBV5-1|NA|NA|TRBJ2-3
CASSLTGHTKDTQYF
TGCGCCAGCAGCTTGACAGGGCACACGAAGGATACGCAGTATTTT
>15|TRBV9|NA|NA|TRBJ2-3
CASSAAVGFTDTQYF
TGTGCCAGCAGCGCGGCGGTTGGGTTCACAGATACGCAGTATTTT
>15|TRBV24-1|NA|TRBD1|TRBJ2-1
CATSDPGQGSGEQFF
TGTGCCACCAGTGATCCCGGACAGGGCAGCGGTGAGCAGTTCTTC
>17|TRBV19|NA|TRBD2|TRBJ2-1
CASSIFRGGSADNEQFF
TGTGCCAGTAGTATATTTAGAGGCGGGAGTGCAGACAATGAGCAGTTCTTC
>16|TRBV9|many|TRBD1|TRBJ1-4
CASSALAGTGFEKLFF
TGTGCCAGCAGCGCTCTAGCCGGGACAGGGTTTGAAAAACTGTTTTTT
>15|TRBV19|NA|TRBD1|TRBJ1-1
CASSHKTTGVTEAFF
TGTGCCAGTAGCCACAAGACTACAGGGGTCACTGAAGCTTTCTTT
>16|TRBV29-1|NA|TRBD2|TRBJ2-1
CSVVLAGGKSYNEQFF
TGCAGCGTTGTATTAGCGGGAGGGAAGTCCTACAATGAGCAGTTCTTC
>16|TRBV27|NA|NA|TRBJ1-1
CASVPPRGARNTEAFF
TGTGCCAGCGTCCCGCCCAGGGGCGCGAGGAACACTGAAGCTTTCTTT
>16|TRBV9|NA|NA|TRBJ2-1
CASSVGGGNSYNEQFF
TGTGCCAGCAGCGTAGGAGGAGGGAACTCCTACAATGAGCAGTTCTTC
>13|TRBV27|NA|TRBD1|TRBJ1-6
CASSSRQGPTLHF
TGTGCCAGCAGCTCAAGACAGGGGCCGACCCTCCACTTT
>13|TRBV27|NA|TRBD1|TRBJ2-5
CASSLDRGLTQYF
TGTGCCAGCAGTTTAGACAGGGGGCTGACCCAGTACTTC
>13|TRBV6-5|NA|NA|TRBJ1-1
CASNARGGTEAFF
TGTGCCAGCAACGCCCGGGGGGGCACTGAAGCTTTCTTT
>13|TRBV2|NA|TRBD1|TRBJ1-4
CASSGDRFEKLFF
TGTGCCAGCAGTGGGGACAGGTTTGAAAAACTGTTTTTT
>14|TRBV7-9|NA|NA|TRBJ1-6
CASSLGLGSSPLHF
TGTGCCAGCAGCTTAGGCCTGGGGAGTTCACCCCTCCACTTT
>13|TRBV6-1|NA|TRBD1|TRBJ2-7
CASSEADRAEQYF
TGTGCCAGCAGTGAAGCGGACAGGGCCGAGCAGTACTTC
>13|TRBV19|NA|TRBD1|TRBJ1-2
CASSTGGSYGYTF
TGTGCCAGTAGTACAGGGGGAAGCTATGGCTACACCTTC
>14|TRBV10-2|many|NA|TRBJ1-5
CASSESGVNQPQHF
TGCGCCAGCAGTGAGTCAGGGGTCAATCAGCCCCAGCATTTT
>14|TRBV30|NA|NA|TRBJ2-3
CAWSRRGDTDTQYF
TGTGCCTGGAGTAGGCGCGGGGACACAGATACGCAGTATTTT
>15|TRBV9|NA|NA|TRBJ1-5
CASSDTGTTGQPQHF
TGTGCCAGCTCCGATACCGGGACAACGGGTCAGCCCCAGCATTTT
>14|TRBV27|NA|NA|TRBJ1-2
CASRSHQDNYGYTF
TGTGCCAGCAGATCTCATCAGGATAACTATGGCTACACCTTC
>15|TRBV28|few|NA|TRBJ2-3
CASSLGHRGSYTQYF
TGTGCCAGCAGCCTTGGACATAGGGGTAGCTATACGCAGTATTTT
>16|TRBV19|NA|TRBD2|TRBJ2-5
CASSGKRGIAGETQYF
TGTGCCAGTAGTGGCAAGCGGGGGATTGCAGGGGAGACCCAGTACTTC
>14|TRBV7-9|NA|TRBD1|TRBJ1-1
CASSLQGANTEAFF
TGTGCCAGCAGCTTACAGGGGGCCAACACTGAAGCTTTCTTT
>15|TRBV4-3|NA|TRBD2|TRBJ2-2
CASSQTSGTNGELFF
TGCGCCAGCAGCCAAACTAGCGGGACTAACGGGGAGCTGTTTTTT
>18|TRBV3-1/TRBV3-2|few|NA|TRBJ1-6
CASSPLNSGSQGNSPLHF
TGTGCCAGCAGCCCATTGAATTCAGGGTCACAGGGAAATTCACCCCTCCACTTT
>15|TRBV6-4|few|NA|TRBJ2-1
CASSDEASSYNEQFF
TGTGCCAGCAGTGACGAAGCTAGCTCCTACAATGAGCAGTTCTTC
>13|TRBV7-2|NA|NA|TRBJ1-2
CASSFSRDPGYTF
TGTGCCAGCAGCTTTAGCAGGGATCCTGGCTACACCTTC
>14|TRBV29-1|NA|TRBD2|TRBJ2-1
CSALGGRAGREQFF
TGCAGCGCCCTGGGCGGGAGGGCCGGGAGAGAGCAGTTCTTC
>15|TRBV29-1|once|TRBD1|TRBJ2-4
CSVEIAGGGENIQYF
TGCAGCGTCGAGATCGCAGGGGGTGGGGAAAACATTCAGTACTTC
>18|TRBV5-1|NA|NA|TRBJ1-1
CASSPAVGPTSVGTEAFF
TGCGCCAGCAGCCCAGCGGTGGGTCCGACGAGTGTTGGCACTGAAGCTTTCTTT
>18|TRBV4-3|NA|TRBD2|TRBJ2-1
CASSQDLLAGVGDNEQFF
TGCGCCAGCAGCCAAGACCTCTTAGCGGGAGTCGGGGACAATGAGCAGTTCTTC
>11|TRBV2|NA|NA|TRBJ2-3
CASNLGETQYF
TGTGCCAGCAACTTAGGGGAAACGCAGTATTTT
>15|TRBV7-3|NA|NA|TRBJ1-2
CASSSVLGARYGYTF
TGTGCCAGCAGCTCCGTTCTAGGGGCCCGCTATGGCTACACCTTC
>16|TRBV28|NA|NA|TRBJ1-6
CATRKTSRGNNSPLHF
TGTGCCACCAGAAAAACCAGTAGGGGTAACAATTCACCCCTCCACTTT
>16|TRBV14|NA|TRBD2|TRBJ2-3
CASSPLAGLSTDTQYF
TGTGCCAGCAGCCCTTTAGCGGGGCTAAGCACAGATACGCAGTATTTT
>15|TRBV19|many|TRBD1|TRBJ2-7
CASSPGQALTYEQYF
TGTGCCAGTAGCCCAGGACAGGCCTTAACCTACGAGCAGTACTTC
>15|TRBV19|NA|TRBD2|TRBJ2-1
CASSRQRDLNNEQFF
TGTGCCAGTAGTCGGCAGCGGGACCTAAACAATGAGCAGTTCTTC
>14|TRBV20-1|few|TRBD1|TRBJ1-5
CSASRQGWNQPQHF
TGCAGTGCTAGTCGACAGGGGTGGAATCAGCCCCAGCATTTT
>15|TRBV19|NA|TRBD2|TRBJ2-7
CASKKGGTSNNEQYF
TGTGCCAGCAAAAAAGGAGGGACTAGTAATAACGAGCAGTACTTC
>12|TRBV29-1|NA|NA|TRBJ2-7
CSVGVSGAEQYF
TGCAGCGTTGGGGTGTCAGGGGCCGAGCAGTACTTC
>14|TRBV2|NA|NA|TRBJ1-1
CASSVRGGNTEAFF
TGTGCCAGCAGTGTAAGGGGCGGGAACACTGAAGCTTTCTTT